In its sample, the clone carrying this TCR beta chain was seen a few times. Its specificity is unknown. The data are from a study of CD8+ T cells in alopecia areata. Study observations and caveats: Sequencing of scalp samples also captures resident alphabeta T cells of normal skin.

Treatment described: oral pan-JAK inhibitor, 5-10 mg twice daily. RNA extraction and reverse transcription yielded cDNA as sequencing template. Some clones are missing from TCRdb's copy, which holds only in-frame ones; the method was immunoSEQ multiplex PCR. The sample has about 160,000 clones, roughly two thirds seen once. The receptor was derived from a human donor with alopecia areata. Sequencing was performed on CD4+ T cells sorted from blood, taken at week 4, from a patient treated with tofacitinib.

CDR3 sequence: CASTHSAGLYEQYF. The CDR3 DNA reads as TGCGCCAGCACTCATTCTGCGGGACTCTACGAGCAGTACTTC. V is TRBV5-1 and J is TRBJ2-7; tentative D call: TRBD2 (6 bases). Germline CDR1 reads SGHRS; CDR2 reads YFSETQ. CDR3 length: 14 residues. V was shortened by 6 bases and J by 3 bases, with 16 bases between the two germline ends. Filled out from reference TRBV5-1 and TRBJ2-7, the complete variable domain reads KAGVTQTPRYLIKTRGQQVTLSCSPISGHRSVSWYQQTPGQGLQFLFEYFSETQRNKGNFPGRFSGRQFSNSRSEMNVSTLELGDSALYLCASTHSAGLYEQYFGPGTRLTVT.